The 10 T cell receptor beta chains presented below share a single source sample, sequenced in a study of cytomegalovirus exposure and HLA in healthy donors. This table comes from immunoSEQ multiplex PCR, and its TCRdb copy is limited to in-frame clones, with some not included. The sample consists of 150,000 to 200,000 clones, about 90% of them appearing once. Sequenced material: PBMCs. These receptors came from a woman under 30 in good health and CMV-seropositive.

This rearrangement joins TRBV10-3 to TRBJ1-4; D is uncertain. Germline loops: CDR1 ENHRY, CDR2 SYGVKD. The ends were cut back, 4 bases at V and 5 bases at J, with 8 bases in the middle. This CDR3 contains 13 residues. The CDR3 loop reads CAISATGNEKLFF. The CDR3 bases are TGTGCCATCAGTGCCACCGGGAATGAAAAACTGTTTTTT.

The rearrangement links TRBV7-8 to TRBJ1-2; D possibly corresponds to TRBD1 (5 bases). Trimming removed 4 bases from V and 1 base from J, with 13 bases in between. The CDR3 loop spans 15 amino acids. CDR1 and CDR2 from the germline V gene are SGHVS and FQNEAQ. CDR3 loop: CASSSTQGYNYGYTF. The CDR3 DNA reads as TGTGCCAGCAGCTCCACCCAGGGTTATAACTATGGCTACACCTTC.

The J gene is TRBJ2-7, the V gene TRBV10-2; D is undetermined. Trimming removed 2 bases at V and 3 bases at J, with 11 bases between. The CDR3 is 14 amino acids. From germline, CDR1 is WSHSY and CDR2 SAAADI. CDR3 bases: TGCGCCAGCAGTGAGCAGAAACCGCTCTACGAGCAGTACTTC. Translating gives CASSEQKPLYEQYF.

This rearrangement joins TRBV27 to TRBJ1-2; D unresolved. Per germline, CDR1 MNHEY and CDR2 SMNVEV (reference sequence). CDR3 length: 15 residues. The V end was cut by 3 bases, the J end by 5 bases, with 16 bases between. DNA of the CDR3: TGTGCCAGCAGTTTCGTAGAGGGAAGGAGGTATGGCTACACCTTC. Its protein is CASSFVEGRRYGYTF.

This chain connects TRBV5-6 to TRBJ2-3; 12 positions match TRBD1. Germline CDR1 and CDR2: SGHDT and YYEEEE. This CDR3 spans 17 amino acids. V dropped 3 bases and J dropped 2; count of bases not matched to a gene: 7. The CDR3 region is CASSWDRGLEFTDTQYF. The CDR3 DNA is TGTGCCAGCAGCTGGGACAGGGGGCTAGAATTCACAGATACGCAGTATTTT.

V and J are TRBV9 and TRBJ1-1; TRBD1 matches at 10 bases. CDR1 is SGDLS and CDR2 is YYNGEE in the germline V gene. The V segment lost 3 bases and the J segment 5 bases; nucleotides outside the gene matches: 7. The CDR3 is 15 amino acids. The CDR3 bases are TGTGCCAGCAGCGCTCAAGACAGGGGGCAGACTGAAGCTTTCTTT. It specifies CASSAQDRGQTEAFF.

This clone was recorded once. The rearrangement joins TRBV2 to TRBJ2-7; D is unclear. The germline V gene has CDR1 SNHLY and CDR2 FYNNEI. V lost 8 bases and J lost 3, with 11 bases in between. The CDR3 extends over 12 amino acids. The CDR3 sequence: CASGTDIYEQYF. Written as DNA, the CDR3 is TGTGCCAGCGGCACAGACATCTACGAGCAGTACTTC.

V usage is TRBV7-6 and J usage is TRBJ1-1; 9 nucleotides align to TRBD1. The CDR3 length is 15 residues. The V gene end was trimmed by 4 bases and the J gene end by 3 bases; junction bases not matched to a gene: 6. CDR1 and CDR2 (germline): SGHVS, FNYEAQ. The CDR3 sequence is CASSSGTGSDTEAFF. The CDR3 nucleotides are TGTGCCAGCAGCTCCGGGACAGGGAGCGACACTGAAGCTTTCTTT.

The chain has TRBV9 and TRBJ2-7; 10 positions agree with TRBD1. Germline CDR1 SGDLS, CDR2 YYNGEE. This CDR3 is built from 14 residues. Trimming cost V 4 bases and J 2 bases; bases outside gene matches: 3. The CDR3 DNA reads TGTGCCAGCAGCTCCGGGACAGGGGCCTACGAGCAGTACTTC. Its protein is CASSSGTGAYEQYF.

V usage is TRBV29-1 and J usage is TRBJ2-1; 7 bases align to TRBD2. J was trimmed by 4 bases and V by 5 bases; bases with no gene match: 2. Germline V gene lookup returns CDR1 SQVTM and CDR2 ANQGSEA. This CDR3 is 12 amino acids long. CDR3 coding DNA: TGCAGCGTTAGCGGGGAGTACAATGAGCAGTTCTTC. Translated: CSVSGEYNEQFF.